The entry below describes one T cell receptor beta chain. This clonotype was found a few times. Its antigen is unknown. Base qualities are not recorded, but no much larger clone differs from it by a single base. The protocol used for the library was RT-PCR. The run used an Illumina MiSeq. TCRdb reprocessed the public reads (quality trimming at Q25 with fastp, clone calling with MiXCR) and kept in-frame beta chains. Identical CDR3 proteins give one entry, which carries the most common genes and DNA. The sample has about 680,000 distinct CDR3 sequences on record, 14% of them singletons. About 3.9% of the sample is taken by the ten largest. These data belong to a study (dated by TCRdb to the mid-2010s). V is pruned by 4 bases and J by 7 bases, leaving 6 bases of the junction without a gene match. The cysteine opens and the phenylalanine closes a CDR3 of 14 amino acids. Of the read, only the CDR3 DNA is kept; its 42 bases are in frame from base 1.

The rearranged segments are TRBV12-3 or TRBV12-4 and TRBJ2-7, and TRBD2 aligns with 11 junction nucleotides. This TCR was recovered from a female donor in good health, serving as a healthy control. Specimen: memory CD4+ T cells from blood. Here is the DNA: TGTGCCAGCAGTTCCACGGGACTAGCGGAAGAGCAGTACTTC. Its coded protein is CASSSTGLAEEQYF.